These 10 T cell receptor beta chains share one sample of origin, sequenced in a study of cytomegalovirus exposure and HLA in healthy donors. PCR used 60 Vbeta primers and 13 Jbeta primers. TCRdb's table, derived via immunoSEQ multiplex PCR, lists solely in-frame clones and lacks some. The table has 85,000 to 120,000 clones, about 81% seen once; the top ten hold around 2.8%. The specimen sequenced was PBMCs. These receptors were taken from a male donor in good health and CMV-seropositive.

The chain links TRBV9 to TRBJ2-5, with D possibly being TRBD1 (7 bases). CDR3 length: 16 residues. The V end was cut by 4 bases, the J end by 7 bases, with 23 bases between. Germline-derived CDR1 and CDR2 are SGDLS and YYNGEE. CDR3 DNA: TGTGCCAGCAGCCAAAACGCAAGGGGGCCCGGGGGGACCCAGTACTTC. Amino acids: CASSQNARGPGGTQYF.

This rearrangement joins TRBV4-2 to TRBJ1-1; TRBD1 might be the D (6 bases). This CDR3 contains 14 residues. The V gene lost 0 bases and the J gene lost 5 bases, with 10 bases spanning the gap. Germline values: CDR1 LGHNA, CDR2 YNFKEQ. CDR3 bases: TGTGCCAGCAGCCAAGATACAGGGCGGACTGAAGCTTTCTTT. Protein: CASSQDTGRTEAFF.

J is TRBJ2-5 and V is TRBV7-2, with 7 bases that match TRBD2. The CDR3 contains 17 residues. Germline V gene data show CDR1 as SGHTA and CDR2 as FQGNSA. After removal of 4 bases from V and 5 bases from J, the junction contained 16 bases not matched to a gene. CDR3 nucleotide sequence: TGTGCCAGCAGCTCCCCTCTTGGGGGAGGGCCGGGTGAGACCCAGTACTTC. Amino acids: CASSSPLGGGPGETQYF.

The chain recombines TRBV7-2 with TRBJ1-3, with 9 bases that match TRBD1. Germline V gives CDR1 SGHTA, CDR2 FQGNSA. V shed 5 bases and J 0 bases; nucleotides not matched to a gene: 5. CDR3 length equals 16 residues. The DNA of the CDR3 is TGTGCCAGCAGCCGGACAGGGGCTAGCTCTGGAAACACCATATATTTT. Its translation is CASSRTGASSGNTIYF.

This chain connects TRBV5-6 to TRBJ2-5; possible D gene TRBD1, 5 bases. V was pared by 0 bases and J by 4 bases, with 16 bases between. Germline V gives CDR1 SGHDT, CDR2 YYEEEE. There are 16 residues in the CDR3. The CDR3 region has the DNA TGTGCCAGCAGCTTGGAAGTCGGCAGGGTGATAGAGACCCAGTACTTC. Translated, it gives CASSLEVGRVIETQYF. The complete variable domain, with remaining parts taken from reference TRBV5-6 and TRBJ2-5, reads DAGVTQSPTHLIKTRGQQVTLRCSPKSGHDTVSWYQQALGQGPQFIFQYYEEEERQRGNFPDRFSGHQFPNYSSELNVNALLLGDSALYLCASSLEVGRVIETQYFGPGTRLLVL.

The rearrangement uses TRBV5-6 and TRBJ2-1, with 13 nucleotides matching TRBD2. The CDR3 contains 19 residues. V shed 3 bases and J 0 bases; nucleotides not matched to a gene: 9. Germline V gives CDR1 SGHDT, CDR2 YYEEEE. This CDR3 reads CASSSGTSGVLSSYNEQFF. CDR3 bases: TGTGCCAGCAGCTCTGGGACTAGCGGGGTCCTAAGCTCCTACAATGAGCAGTTCTTC.

Details on this clone: One end of the junction varies from germline; a read error may be responsible. This chain joins TRBV2 and TRBJ1-5, with 9 bases identical to TRBD1. Germline CDR1 reads SNHLY; CDR2 reads FYNNEI. The CDR3 has 15 residues. The CDR3 nucleotides are TGTGCCAGCAGACGACAGGGGGTGGTGAATCAGCCCCAGAATTTT. Translation gives CASRRQGVVNQPQNF.

This chain uses TRBV29-1 with TRBJ1-2, with D maybe TRBD1 (6 bases). The V end was cut by 0 bases, the J end by 7 bases, with 15 bases between. Germline V gene sequence: CDR1 SQVTM, CDR2 ANQGSEA. The length of the CDR3 is 14 residues. The CDR3: CSVEDPTGIGGYTF. DNA of the CDR3: TGCAGCGTTGAAGACCCCACAGGGATCGGTGGCTACACCTTC.

The genes are TRBV5-1 and TRBJ2-1, with 8 bases that match TRBD2. V was clipped by 1 base and J by 0 bases; unmatched bases: 0. The CDR3 runs to 15 residues. Germline CDR1 reads SGHRS; CDR2 reads YFSETQ. Here the CDR3 DNA reads TGCGCCAGCAGCTTGAGCGGGAGCTCCTACAATGAGCAGTTCTTC. Protein: CASSLSGSSYNEQFF.

This chain connects TRBV7-9 to TRBJ1-4; 8 bases line up with TRBD1. This CDR3 spans 17 amino acids. The germline V gene has CDR1 SEHNR and CDR2 FQNEAQ (reference sequence). V trimming: 1 base; J trimming: 3 bases; junction bases outside the gene matches: 7. The DNA of the CDR3 is TGTGCCAGCAGCTTAGACCGACAGGGGAGAGCTAATGAAAAACTGTTTTTT. Its translation is CASSLDRQGRANEKLFF. Drawing the rest from reference TRBV7-9 and TRBJ1-4, the complete variable domain is DTGVSQNPRHKITKRGQNVTFRCDPISEHNRLYWYRQTLGQGPEFLTYFQNEAQLEKSRLLSDRFSAERPKGSFSTLEIQRTEQGDSAMYLCASSLDRQGRANEKLFFGSGTQLSVL.